A single sample is the source of the 31 T cell receptor beta chains below, sequenced in a study of blood T cell repertoires in COVID-19. The assay was immunoSEQ multiplex PCR, and TCRdb's table has in-frame clones only and misses some. Of 150,000 to 200,000 clones listed, about nine tenths are singletons. Sequencing was performed on peripheral blood. The receptors stem from a man younger than 30 who had recovered from COVID-19.

V is TRBV29-1 and J is TRBJ1-4, with 7 bases lining up with TRBD1. CDR3 length: 13 amino acids. The V segment lost 5 bases and the J segment 7 bases; nucleotides outside the gene matches: 7. Germline V gene data show CDR1 as SQVTM and CDR2 as ANQGSEA. The CDR3 spells CSVKKGALEKLFF. In DNA form, the CDR3 reads TGCAGCGTTAAGAAGGGGGCTCTTGAAAAACTGTTTTTT.

The chain links TRBV10-3 to TRBJ1-2; D is possibly TRBD1 (6 bases). Trimming took off 4 bases at V and 4 bases at J, with 7 bases between the two ends. This CDR3 is 12 amino acids long. CDR1 is ENHRY and CDR2 is SYGVKD in the germline V gene. The CDR3 protein is CAISGDTYGYTF. The CDR3 DNA follows: TGTGCCATCAGTGGGGACACCTATGGCTACACCTTC.

J is TRBJ2-1 and V is TRBV10-1; TRBD2 matches at 9 bases. The germline V gene encodes CDR1 WNHNN and CDR2 SYGVQD (reference sequence). This CDR3 is built from 15 residues. The ends lost 6 bases at V and 7 bases at J; junction bases unmatched: 10. CDR3 in DNA: TGCGCCAGCAGGGAAGCGGGGGGCCTGGATAATGAGCAGTTCTTC. Encoded protein: CASREAGGLDNEQFF.

The chain is built from TRBV5-5 and TRBJ2-3; 7 bases match TRBD1. The CDR3 is 16 residues long. The V segment lost 4 bases and the J segment 0 bases; nucleotides outside the gene matches: 8. CDR1 is SGHKS and CDR2 is YYEKEE in the germline V gene (reference sequence). CDR3 protein: CASSRLGQPSTDTQYF. The DNA for the CDR3 is TGTGCCAGCAGCCGCTTGGGACAGCCTAGCACAGATACGCAGTATTTT.

This clone has just one count. The chain is built from TRBV6-6 and TRBJ1-6; perhaps TRBD1 as D (5 bases). Per germline, CDR1 MNHNY and CDR2 SVGAGI (reference sequence). Trimming left V 6 bases short and J 12 bases short, with 18 bases between. CDR3 length: 14 residues. CDR3 loop: CASSPDAQGRPLHF. CDR3 nucleotides: TGTGCCAGCAGCCCCGATGCCCAGGGAAGACCCCTCCACTTT.

This clone was counted between two and nine times. The V call is TRBV19, the J call TRBJ1-1; TRBD1 aligns across 7 bases. There are 15 residues in the CDR3. Germline V CDR1 and CDR2: LNHDA, SQIVND (reference sequence). Germline trimming cut 5 bases from V and 4 bases from J; bases unmatched to any gene: 10. The CDR3, as DNA: TGTGCCAGTAGTCCTAAACAGGGGTGGGGCACTGAAGCTTTCTTT. This translates into CASSPKQGWGTEAFF.

J is TRBJ2-7 and V is TRBV9; TRBD1 matches at 7 bases. Germline values: CDR1 SGDLS, CDR2 YYNGEE. There are 15 residues in the CDR3. With V trimmed by 3 bases and J by 2 bases, 8 bases remained unmatched. Here the CDR3 DNA reads TGTGCCAGCAGCGCTCACGGGACAGCCCCCTACGAGCAGTACTTC. This encodes CASSAHGTAPYEQYF.

The chain carries TRBV28 and TRBJ2-7, with D tentatively TRBD1 (5 bases). The V gene lost 4 bases and the J gene lost 2 bases, with 15 bases spanning the gap. The CDR3 has 15 amino acids. Germline V gene lookup returns CDR1 MDHEN and CDR2 SYDVKM. CDR3 protein: CASSSYPREPYEQYF. DNA for the CDR3: TGTGCCAGCAGTTCCTACCCCAGGGAACCCTACGAGCAGTACTTC.

As concerns this clone: Different DNA sequences within this sample yield the same CDR3. The CDR3 sequence: CASSLDGGTDTQYF. CDR3 nucleotides: TGTGCCAGCAGCTTAGACGGGGGCACAGATACGCAGTATTTT. The gene calls are TRBV7-9 and TRBJ2-3; a weak D match, TRBD2 (5 bases). The V end lost 1 base, the J end lost 1 base, and 6 bases lay between the germline ends. Per the germline V gene, CDR1 is SEHNR and CDR2 is FQNEAQ (reference sequence). The CDR3 totals 14 residues.

This chain connects TRBV13 to TRBJ2-3, with 9 bases aligning to TRBD2. The CDR3 extends over 15 amino acids. V lost 5 bases to trimming and J lost 7 bases; unmatched junction nucleotides: 10. Germline CDR1 PRHDT, CDR2 FYEKMQ (reference sequence). The CDR3 nucleotides are TGTGCCAGCAGCCCCGGACTAGCGAGATCAAATACGCAGTATTTT. It specifies CASSPGLARSNTQYF.

The chain links TRBV30 to TRBJ2-2, with D tentatively TRBD2 (7 bases). CDR3 length equals 14 residues. Germline V gene lookup returns CDR1 GTSNPN and CDR2 SVGIG (reference sequence). V shed 4 bases and J shed 3 bases, with 12 bases lying between them. CDR3 loop: CAWNGGADTGELFF. In nucleotides, the CDR3 is TGTGCCTGGAATGGGGGGGCGGACACCGGGGAGCTGTTTTTT.

The CDR3 is CASSQGFGSSPQDTQYF. CDR3 bases: TGCGCCAGCAGCCAAGGTTTCGGGTCCTCCCCCCAAGATACGCAGTATTTT. This chain joins TRBV4-3 and TRBJ2-3; D is uncertain. CDR1 is LGHNA and CDR2 is YSLEER in the germline V gene. This CDR3 has 17 residues. V was clipped by 1 base and J by 5 bases, with 19 bases between them.

The chain employs TRBV6-5 and TRBJ2-7, with 8 bases that match TRBD1. Trimming at V came to 5 bases and at J to 2 bases, leaving 8 bases not matched to a gene. Germline CDR1 MNHEY, CDR2 SVGAGI. CDR3 length: 15 residues. CDR3 loop: CASSQMGTGAYEQYF. The CDR3 region has the DNA TGTGCCAGCAGTCAAATGGGGACAGGAGCCTACGAGCAGTACTTC.

The gene calls are TRBV7-2 and TRBJ1-2; a weak D match, TRBD1 (5 bases). Per the germline V gene, CDR1 is SGHTA and CDR2 is FQGNSA. The length of the CDR3 is 14 residues. The ends were cut back, 1 base at V and 4 bases at J, with 10 bases in the middle. The CDR3 bases are TGTGCCAGCAGCTTAGGTGGGGGGAGCTATGGCTACACCTTC. Protein sequence: CASSLGGGSYGYTF.

The rearrangement links TRBV7-2 to TRBJ1-5; D is ambiguous. Germline CDR1 and CDR2: SGHTA and FQGNSA. V was clipped by 4 bases and J by 5 bases, with 12 bases between them. The CDR3 runs to 14 residues. Here the CDR3 DNA reads TGTGCCAGCAGCTCCCCGGGTCGCGATCAGCCCCAGCATTTT. Its translation is CASSSPGRDQPQHF.

The gene calls are TRBV5-4 and TRBJ2-5, with 8 nucleotides matching TRBD2. CDR1 and CDR2 (germline): SGHNT, YYREEE (reference sequence). J gave up 1 base and V 0 bases, and 5 bases lay outside the gene matches. The CDR3 length is 16 residues. CDR3 residues: CASSLAGSGIQETQYF. CDR3 coding DNA: TGTGCCAGCAGCTTGGCCGGTAGCGGGATCCAAGAGACCCAGTACTTC.

The chain employs TRBV19 and TRBJ2-6; 16 bases map to TRBD2. Per germline, CDR1 LNHDA and CDR2 SQIVND (reference sequence). CDR3 size: 19 residues. Trimming took 4 bases from V and 2 from J; bases not matched to a gene: 5. The CDR3 protein is CASSTSGLAGGPGANVLTF. The DNA of the CDR3 is TGTGCCAGTAGTACCTCGGGACTAGCGGGAGGGCCTGGGGCCAACGTCCTGACTTTC.

The chain carries TRBV5-6 and TRBJ2-3; 8 nucleotides line up with TRBD2. Germline loops: CDR1 SGHDT, CDR2 YYEEEE. The CDR3 consists of 15 residues. Germline trimming cut 4 bases from V and 2 bases from J; bases unmatched to any gene: 6. CDR3 nucleotide sequence: TGTGCCAGCAGCCGGACTAGCCCGACCACAGATACGCAGTATTTT. This encodes CASSRTSPTTDTQYF.

This clone was picked up one time. This sequence joins TRBV10-2 and TRBJ2-5, with TRBD2 as a possible D gene (6 bases). The CDR3 extends over 15 amino acids. Germline V gene sequence: CDR1 WSHSY, CDR2 SAAADI. Trimming cost V 4 bases and J 5 bases, with 17 bases left between them. CDR3 residues: CASSGGAGEGETQYF. The CDR3 DNA sequence: TGCGCCAGCAGTGGGGGAGCGGGCGAGGGGGAGACCCAGTACTTC.

This chain uses TRBV9 with TRBJ1-1, with D tentatively TRBD1 (5 bases). Trimming cost V 4 bases and J 0 bases, with 10 bases left between them. The CDR3 runs to 14 residues. Per the germline V gene, CDR1 is SGDLS and CDR2 is YYNGEE. Here the CDR3 DNA reads TGTGCCAGCAGCTTCGGGACTTTGAACACTGAAGCTTTCTTT. It specifies CASSFGTLNTEAFF.

The gene calls are TRBV30 and TRBJ1-1; D remains ambiguous. This CDR3 comprises 13 residues. Trimming left V 6 bases short and J 1 base short, with 12 bases between. Germline V lookup: CDR1 GTSNPN, CDR2 SVGIG (reference sequence). CDR3 residues: CACNRRGNTEAFF. The CDR3 DNA is TGTGCCTGCAACCGACGGGGGAACACTGAAGCTTTCTTT.

This clone has just a few counts. V and J are TRBV5-6 and TRBJ2-2; D gene uncertain. V was trimmed by 0 bases and J by 6 bases, leaving 6 bases between them. CDR3 length equals 13 residues. Germline CDR1 and CDR2: SGHDT and YYEEEE. CDR3 in DNA: TGTGCCAGCAGCTTGGTTCAGGCCGGGGAGCTGTTTTTT. Residues: CASSLVQAGELFF.

This clone was seen only once. V gene TRBV11-3 combines with J gene TRBJ2-1, with D maybe TRBD2 (6 bases). Per the germline V gene, CDR1 is SGHNT and CDR2 is YENEEA. Trimming stripped 4 bases from V and 6 bases from J, with 13 bases between. The CDR3 length is 14 residues. CDR3 protein: CASSSRTTPNEQFF. The CDR3 DNA is TGTGCCAGCAGCTCACGGACTACCCCCAATGAGCAGTTCTTC.

The rearrangement links TRBV7-9 to TRBJ2-7; D gene unclear. Germline values: CDR1 SEHNR, CDR2 FQNEAQ (reference sequence). V was trimmed by 3 bases and J by 1 base, leaving 13 bases between them. CDR3 length: 15 amino acids. The DNA of the CDR3 is TGTGCCAGCAGCTTTCGAGACGGAGATTCCTACGAGCAGTACTTC. Protein product: CASSFRDGDSYEQYF.

The V and J genes are TRBV2 and TRBJ2-5; 8 positions match TRBD2. CDR1 SNHLY and CDR2 FYNNEI come from the germline V gene. Trimming removed 7 bases from V and 3 bases from J; junction bases left unmatched: 10. The CDR3 has 15 residues. The CDR3 coding sequence is TGTGCCAGCACCAACGGGGGGGGAGGGGAAGAGACCCAGTACTTC. Protein sequence: CASTNGGGGEETQYF.

The gene calls are TRBV27 and TRBJ2-2, with unresolved D. Deletions cut 4 bases from V and 0 bases from J, with 9 bases between. CDR1 and CDR2 (germline): MNHEY, SMNVEV (reference sequence). CDR3 length: 15 amino acids. The CDR3 nucleotides are TGTGCCAGCAGTTGGAGTCCTACGAACACCGGGGAGCTGTTTTTT. Encoded protein: CASSWSPTNTGELFF.

This chain links TRBV28 with TRBJ2-5; no firm D call. The germline V gene has CDR1 MDHEN and CDR2 SYDVKM. The V end was cut by 7 bases, the J end by 5 bases, with 14 bases between. The CDR3 is made up of 13 amino acids. The CDR3 nucleotides read TGTGCCAGCACTGGCGGCCTCGCGGAGACCCAGTACTTC. This translates into CASTGGLAETQYF.

The chain has TRBV28 and TRBJ1-1; no reliable D call. This CDR3 is built from 15 residues. V lost 2 bases, J lost 0 bases, and 10 bases lay in between. Germline V lookup: CDR1 MDHEN, CDR2 SYDVKM. The CDR3 protein is CASSLDRGMNTEAFF. CDR3 coding DNA: TGTGCCAGCAGTTTAGATCGGGGAATGAACACTGAAGCTTTCTTT.

This clone was recorded only once. The CDR3: CASRPGLAGAEQYF. The CDR3 DNA reads TGTGCCAGCAGGCCGGGACTAGCGGGAGCCGAGCAGTACTTC. This sequence joins TRBV28 and TRBJ2-7, with TRBD2 identical over 14 bases. With V trimmed by 6 bases and J by 6 bases, 4 bases remained unmatched. This CDR3 region has 14 residues. The germline CDR1 and CDR2 sequences are MDHEN and SYDVKM.

The chain has TRBV4-1 and TRBJ1-1; D gene unclear. This CDR3 contains 14 residues. V was pared by 4 bases and J by 4 bases, with 13 bases between. The germline V gene has CDR1 MGHRA and CDR2 YSYEKL. The CDR3 bases are TGCGCCAGCAGCCTCGATCGGGGATTCACTGAAGCTTTCTTT. It codes for CASSLDRGFTEAFF.

The chain has TRBV28 and TRBJ2-5, with 7 bases lining up with TRBD1. The CDR3 is made up of 16 amino acids. The J segment lost 3 bases and the V segment lost 3 bases, leaving 10 bases of the junction unmatched. The germline V gene has CDR1 MDHEN and CDR2 SYDVKM. DNA of the CDR3: TGTGCCAGCAGTTTCGACGGCAGGGGGATCAAAGAGACCCAGTACTTC. Protein sequence: CASSFDGRGIKETQYF.